This passage covers 13 T cell receptor beta chains from one sample sequenced in a study of PD-1 blockade in classical Hodgkin lymphoma. No patient escaped relapse after autologous stem cell transplantation, and brentuximab vedotin exposure varied. TCRdb keeps only in-frame clones here, not all; method: immunoSEQ multiplex PCR. The repertoire has about 2,400 clones, about 54% of them found once; the top ten carry roughly a third. The source was peripheral blood mononuclear cells (PBMCs), collected at baseline. The source is a human donor with classical Hodgkin lymphoma.

The chain carries TRBV6-5 and TRBJ1-2, with a weak D call TRBD1 (6 bases). Trimming shortened V by 5 bases and J by 13 bases, and 11 bases separated the two germline ends. The CDR3 totals 10 residues. Germline-derived CDR1 and CDR2 are MNHEY and SVGAGI. The CDR3: CASSLTGFTF. The DNA for the CDR3 is TGTGCCAGCAGTCTAACAGGGTTCACCTTC.

V gene TRBV5-6 combines with J gene TRBJ1-1, with 7 bases fitting TRBD1. Losses at the gene ends were 3 bases for V and 3 bases for J; bases not matched to a gene: 11. The CDR3 is made up of 16 amino acids. CDR1 is SGHDT, CDR2 YYEEEE, per germline. CDR3 sequence: CASSSTVTGTYTEAFF. CDR3 coding DNA: TGTGCCAGCAGCTCGACAGTGACAGGGACCTACACTGAAGCTTTCTTT.

This clone was found a few times. This rearrangement joins TRBV6-1 to TRBJ1-2; possible D gene TRBD1, 6 bases. The germline CDR1 and CDR2 sequences are MNHNS and SASEGT. This CDR3 region has 10 residues. V lost 5 bases, J lost 13 bases, and 11 bases lay in between. CDR3 protein: CASSLTGFTF. The CDR3 DNA reads as TGTGCCAGCAGTCTAACAGGGTTCACCTTC.

The genes are TRBV25-1 and TRBJ1-3, with D tentatively TRBD1 (5 bases). V shed 4 bases and J shed 8 bases, with 6 bases lying between them. This CDR3 is 11 amino acids long. CDR1 MGHDK and CDR2 SYGVNS come from the germline V gene. The CDR3 sequence: CASSAGDTIYF. The DNA for the CDR3 is TGTGCCAGCAGTGCGGGGGACACCATATATTTT.

The rearrangement uses TRBV7-9 and TRBJ1-1; tentatively, D is TRBD1 (5 bases). Germline CDR1 reads SEHNR; CDR2 reads FQNEAQ (reference sequence). This CDR3 is 18 amino acids long. V shed 5 bases and J shed 4 bases, with 26 bases lying between them. In DNA form, the CDR3 reads TGTGCCAGCAGCCCACCGACCCGGGACCCCTCCGGGGCCACTGAAGCTTTCTTT. Protein: CASSPPTRDPSGATEAFF.

The genes are TRBV19 and TRBJ1-1; D unclear. V gave up 6 bases and J gave up 5 bases, with 7 bases separating them. CDR3 size: 11 residues. Germline V CDR1 and CDR2: LNHDA, SQIVND (reference sequence). The CDR3 nucleotides read TGTGCCAGTAGGGCGAGTACTGAAGCTTTCTTT. Protein: CASRASTEAFF.

The chain links TRBV28 to TRBJ1-2; a possible D gene is TRBD1 (5 bases). The CDR3 has 14 residues. Deletions cut 2 bases from V and 4 bases from J, with 11 bases between. The germline V gene has CDR1 MDHEN and CDR2 SYDVKM. The CDR3 bases are TGTGCCAGCAGTTTAGGAGGGGCTGGCTATGGCTACACCTTC. Residues: CASSLGGAGYGYTF.

The chain couples TRBV6-9 to TRBJ1-2; tentatively, D is TRBD1 (5 bases). Trimming removed 5 bases from V and 3 bases from J, with 7 bases in between. CDR1 MNHGY and CDR2 SVAAGI come from the germline V gene. This CDR3 spans 12 amino acids. CDR3 sequence reads: CASSRGDYGYTF. CDR3 sequence (DNA): TGTGCCAGCAGTCGGGGGGACTATGGCTACACCTTC.

This clone has only a few counts. The V and J genes are TRBV4-3 and TRBJ1-6; no definite D call. V dropped 3 bases and J dropped 5 bases, with 14 bases sitting between them. Germline V CDR1 and CDR2: LGHNA, YSLEER. The CDR3 is 16 amino acids. The CDR3 DNA sequence: TGCGCCAGCAGCCAGCGACCGAGTGAGAATAATTCACCCCTCCACTTT. Its translation: CASSQRPSENNSPLHF.

This chain connects TRBV5-6 to TRBJ1-5; D call uncertain. V was shortened by 1 base and J by 1 base, with 3 bases between the two germline ends. This CDR3 comprises 13 residues. Germline V gene sequence: CDR1 SGHDT, CDR2 YYEEEE. The CDR3 region is CASSLQSNQPQHF. The CDR3 DNA reads as TGTGCCAGCAGCTTGCAGAGCAATCAGCCCCAGCATTTT.

This clone counts as medium-sized (0.01 to 0.1%). The chain recombines TRBV15 with TRBJ1-1; unclear D gene. CDR3 length equals 15 residues. With 1 base removed from V and 0 bases from J, the gap between germline ends came to 9 bases. Germline V CDR1 and CDR2: LNHNV, YYDKDF (reference sequence). The chain's CDR3 is CATSRAGWLNTEAFF. The CDR3 DNA sequence: TGTGCCACCAGCAGAGCTGGCTGGTTGAACACTGAAGCTTTCTTT.

The chain couples TRBV27 to TRBJ1-6; D not certain. In germline, CDR1 is MNHEY, CDR2 SMNVEV (reference sequence). Trimming took off 1 base at V and 9 bases at J, with 7 bases between the two ends. This CDR3 spans 13 amino acids. The CDR3 DNA reads as TGTGCCAGCAGTTTATATCGTGCTTCACCCCTCCACTTT. Its translation: CASSLYRASPLHF.

This clone occurred a few times. Here the CDR3 DNA reads TGTGCCAGCAGTTTATCAGGAAGAGAAGCTTTCTTT. Translation gives CASSLSGREAFF. The V and J genes are TRBV27 and TRBJ1-1; the D is unclear. In germline, CDR1 is MNHEY, CDR2 SMNVEV (reference sequence). Trimming shortened V by 0 bases and J by 8 bases, and 7 bases separated the two germline ends. This CDR3 has 12 residues.